The clone carrying this TCR beta chain came up a few times. Germline V gene lookup returns CDR1 SGHRS and CDR2 YFSETQ. The CDR3 is 13 residues long. Trimming stripped 5 bases from V and 2 bases from J, with 10 bases between. The data were taken from a study of blood T cells in healthy people across ages. The second PCR ran about 6 to 12 cycles with a sample-barcoded 5' primer and J-beta primers. TCRdb re-called the 5' RACE reads with MiXCR, one entry per CDR3 protein. The sample has some 930,000 distinct CDR3 sequences; 25% to 30% are singletons. These data also featured in a second study, about T cells of mothers and their children. From that study: Researchers report slightly higher, though non-significant, overlap in related mother-child pairs than in unrelated pairs.

V gene TRBV5-1 combines with J gene TRBJ1-1; D uncertain. This TCR was recovered from a woman between 35 and 50 years old in good health. Sequencing was performed on blood. The CDR3 DNA reads TGCGCCAGCAGGCAGGCAGACAACACTGAAGCTTTCTTT. It is translated as CASRQADNTEAFF.